Listed below are T cell receptor beta chains from one sample, sequenced in a study of blood T cell repertoires in COVID-19. TCRdb's copy holds only in-frame clones and misses some; the assay was immunoSEQ multiplex PCR. The data show 250,000 to 300,000 clones, with 80% to 85% seen just once and 5% held by the top ten. Sequenced: PBMCs or T cells enriched from blood (not recorded which). The receptors here all came from a man aged 35-49 years who had been exposed to COVID-19. Both conserved end residues are part of each CDR3. Fields, in order: CDR3 length, J gene, V gene, clone size, D gene, CDR3 protein, CDR3 DNA. D genes are given only for firm matches. Rows give clone size only sometimes, using once, few, many, or a class for an expanded clone.

13 | TRBJ2-3 | TRBV27 | once | - | CASSFQRPDTQYF | TGTGCCAGCAGTTTCCAGAGGCCAGATACGCAGTATTTT
13 | TRBJ1-6 | TRBV30 | - | - | CAWGATRNSPLHF | TGTGCCTGGGGAGCCACGAGAAATTCACCCCTCCACTTT
11 | TRBJ1-1 | TRBV15 | few | - | CATSTFTEAFF | TGTGCCACCAGCACATTCACTGAAGCTTTCTTT
14 | TRBJ2-1 | TRBV11-1 | - | - | CASSLDPNSGEQFF | TGTGCCAGCAGCTTAGACCCCAATAGCGGTGAGCAGTTCTTC
14 | TRBJ1-2 | TRBV5-1 | - | - | CASSLYLANYGYTF | TGCGCCAGCAGCTTGTATCTAGCTAACTATGGCTACACCTTC
16 | TRBJ1-1 | TRBV27 | - | TRBD1 | CASSFGTGVMNTEAFF | TGTGCCAGCAGTTTCGGGACAGGGGTAATGAACACTGAAGCTTTCTTT
15 | TRBJ2-5 | TRBV27 | - | TRBD2 | CACADRSGGQETQYF | TGTGCCTGCGCGGATAGGAGCGGGGGTCAAGAGACCCAGTACTTC
14 | TRBJ1-2 | TRBV2 | - | - | CASNPPGIMGGYTF | TGTGCCAGCAATCCCCCGGGAATCATGGGTGGCTACACCTTC
14 | TRBJ2-7 | TRBV11-2 | - | TRBD2 | CASSLVREGNEQYF | TGTGCCAGCAGCTTAGTGCGGGAGGGGAACGAGCAGTACTTC
15 | TRBJ2-7 | TRBV7-9 | - | TRBD2 | CASSLSGLAGIEQYF | TGTGCCAGCAGCTTATCGGGACTAGCGGGAATCGAGCAGTACTTC
14 | TRBJ1-1 | TRBV19 | - | TRBD1 | CASSRDRVNTEAFF | TGTGCCAGTAGTAGGGACAGGGTGAACACTGAAGCTTTCTTT
9 | TRBJ1-2 | TRBV29-1 | - | - | CSVTGGYTF | TGCAGCGTGACAGGTGGCTACACCTTC
13 | TRBJ1-1 | TRBV18 | - | - | CASLEVVNTEAFF | TGTGCCAGCTTAGAGGTGGTAAACACTGAAGCTTTCTTT
20 | TRBJ2-1 | TRBV7-8 | few | TRBD2 | CASRAVGLAGEKPSWGEQFF | TGTGCCAGCAGAGCAGTGGGACTAGCGGGAGAAAAACCCTCGTGGGGTGAGCAGTTCTTC
14 | TRBJ1-2 | TRBV24-1 | - | - | CASNSRHPNYGYTF | TGTGCCTCCAATTCCAGACACCCAAACTATGGCTACACCTTC
14 | TRBJ1-1 | TRBV7-9 | - | - | CASSYGGDNTEAFF | TGTGCCAGCAGCTACGGGGGAGATAACACTGAAGCTTTCTTT
13 | TRBJ1-2 | TRBV5-6 | - | - | CATRPFNYYGYTF | TGTGCCACCCGTCCATTCAATTACTACGGCTACACCTTC
14 | TRBJ2-5 | TRBV7-9 | - | TRBD1 | CASSHQGAEETQYF | TGTGCCAGCAGCCACCAGGGGGCCGAAGAGACCCAGTACTTC
16 | TRBJ2-7 | TRBV5-1 | - | TRBD2 | CASSLSLADPSYEQYF | TGCGCCAGCAGCTTATCCCTAGCGGACCCCTCCTACGAGCAGTACTTC
15 | TRBJ1-2 | TRBV4-1 | - | - | CASSQATRFGYGYTF | TGCGCCAGCAGCCAAGCGACAAGATTCGGATATGGCTACACCTTC
13 | TRBJ2-3 | TRBV3-1/TRBV3-2 | once | - | CASSQTSTDTQYF | TGTGCCAGCAGCCAAACTAGCACAGATACGCAGTATTTT
12 | TRBJ2-2 | TRBV5-4 | - | - | CASRTHTGELFF | TGTGCCAGCAGAACTCACACCGGGGAGCTGTTTTTT
18 | TRBJ2-1 | TRBV15 | - | TRBD2 | CATSRDRASGPSYNEQFF | TGTGCCACCAGCAGAGATCGGGCTAGCGGACCCTCCTACAATGAGCAGTTCTTC
15 | TRBJ2-3 | TRBV14 | - | TRBD2 | CASRRTGRVANTQYF | TGTGCCAGCAGGCGGACCGGGAGGGTGGCGAATACGCAGTATTTT
12 | TRBJ2-3 | TRBV7-9 | - | - | CASSPSTDTQYF | TGTGCCAGCAGCCCGAGCACAGATACGCAGTATTTT
17 | TRBJ2-5 | TRBV11-2 | - | - | CASSPTPLGYNRKTQYF | TGTGCCAGCAGCCCTACTCCACTAGGTTACAACAGAAAGACCCAGTACTTC
14 | TRBJ1-4 | TRBV5-1 | - | TRBD1 | CASSTGGAGEKLFF | TGCGCCAGCAGCACAGGGGGCGCAGGGGAAAAACTGTTTTTT
20 | TRBJ2-2 | TRBV7-3 | - | TRBD2 | CASSSGGGAAGGPVTGELFF | TGTGCCAGCAGCTCCGGAGGAGGGGCGGCGGGAGGGCCAGTCACCGGGGAGCTGTTTTTT
15 | TRBJ1-2 | TRBV11-1 | - | TRBD1 | CASRGGTGAYYGYTF | TGTGCCAGCAGGGGGGGGACAGGGGCCTACTATGGCTACACCTTC
13 | TRBJ1-1 | TRBV3-1/TRBV3-2 | - | - | CASSQVLNTEAFF | TGTGCCAGCAGCCAAGTCTTGAACACTGAAGCTTTCTTT
15 | TRBJ1-5 | TRBV19 | - | - | CASSITPTLNQPQHF | TGTGCCAGTAGTATAACCCCGACATTAAATCAGCCCCAGCATTTT
16 | TRBJ2-2 | TRBV19 | - | TRBD2 | CASDGASGSWPGELFF | TGTGCCAGCGACGGAGCTAGCGGGAGTTGGCCCGGGGAGCTGTTTTTT
11 | TRBJ1-1 | TRBV2 | - | - | CASTVNTEAFF | TGTGCCAGCACAGTGAACACTGAAGCTTTCTTT
10 | TRBJ2-7 | TRBV20-1 | once | - | CSARIGEQYF | TGCAGTGCTAGAATCGGCGAGCAGTACTTC